Below, 13 T cell receptor beta chains from the same sample are listed, as sequenced in a study of blood T cell repertoires in COVID-19. TCRdb keeps only in-frame clones here, not all; method: immunoSEQ multiplex PCR. The sample has a few hundred thousand clones; about 86% are singletons. Input material: PBMCs or T cells enriched from blood (not recorded which). These receptors were taken from a man under 40 with acute COVID-19.

This rearrangement joins TRBV6-1 to TRBJ1-5; D is unclear. CDR1 is MNHNS and CDR2 is SASEGT in the germline V gene. CDR3 length equals 14 residues. V dropped 6 bases and J dropped 0 bases, with 9 bases sitting between them. The CDR3 spells CASSRRDSNQPQHF. The CDR3 coding sequence is TGTGCCAGCAGCCGTCGGGATAGCAATCAGCCCCAGCATTTT.

V gene TRBV7-4 combines with J gene TRBJ1-6; 7 bases map to TRBD1. The CDR3 totals 15 residues. The ends lost 4 bases at V and 10 bases at J; junction bases unmatched: 10. Looked up from germline, CDR1 is SGHVT and CDR2 is SQSDAQ. CDR3 region: CASSSRTGVESPLHF. In DNA, the CDR3 is TGTGCCAGCAGCTCGAGGACAGGAGTGGAATCACCCCTCCACTTT.

A few counts support this clone. The chain couples TRBV3-1 (or the pseudogene TRBV3-2) to TRBJ2-3, with 9 nucleotides matching TRBD2. The V and J ends lost 8 bases and 3 bases, in that order; junction bases with no gene match: 0. The CDR3 runs to 12 residues. CDR1 LGHDT and CDR2 YNNKEL come from the germline V gene (reference sequence). CDR3 in amino acids: CASAGGTDTQYF. The CDR3 DNA reads as TGTGCCAGCGCGGGGGGGACAGATACGCAGTATTTT.

This clone was found once. The chain employs TRBV29-1 and TRBJ2-3; D uncertain. CDR1 is SQVTM and CDR2 is ANQGSEA in the germline V gene. V was cut by 7 bases and J by 1 base, with 9 bases left in between. This CDR3 is built from 12 residues. CDR3 sequence reads: CSATPGTDTQYF. CDR3 coding DNA: TGCAGCGCGACCCCGGGCACAGATACGCAGTATTTT.

This clone was seen once. V and J are TRBV5-4 and TRBJ1-4, with 8 nucleotides matching TRBD1. CDR1 is SGHNT and CDR2 is YYREEE in the germline V gene (reference sequence). The length of the CDR3 is 15 residues. V shed 4 bases, J shed 3 bases, and the junction held 5 bases outside the gene matches. CDR3 nucleotides: TGTGCCAGCAGCGACAGGGGATCTTCTAATGAAAAACTGTTTTTT. Its protein product is CASSDRGSSNEKLFF.

V is TRBV25-1 and J is TRBJ2-5, with D perhaps matching TRBD2 (6 bases). The CDR3 contains 13 residues. V dropped 7 bases and J dropped 4 bases, with 13 bases sitting between them. The germline gives CDR1 MGHDK, CDR2 SYGVNS. CDR3 coding DNA: TGTGCCAGCACTTTCGGAGGGCTAGAGACCCAGTACTTC. Translation: CASTFGGLETQYF.

This clone was picked up one time. The chain combines TRBV7-2 with TRBJ1-2; D gene ambiguous. The CDR3 is 15 residues long. V gave up 1 base and J gave up 1 base, with 10 bases separating them. Germline loops: CDR1 SGHTA, CDR2 FQGNSA. The CDR3 DNA reads as TGTGCCAGCAGCTTAGATTCGGGTTTTAACTATGGCTACACCTTC. It specifies CASSLDSGFNYGYTF.

CDR3 sequence: CSVEGGQGAREQYV. The DNA of the CDR3 is TGCAGCGTTGAAGGCGGTCAGGGGGCGCGCGAGCAGTACGTC. The chain couples TRBV29-1 to TRBJ2-7; the match to TRBD1 covers 8 bases. Looked up from germline, CDR1 is SQVTM and CDR2 is ANQGSEA. The CDR3 consists of 14 residues. J lost 6 bases, V lost 1 base, and 8 bases had no gene match.

The rearrangement links TRBV19 to TRBJ2-5, with TRBD2 identical over 16 bases. Unmatched junction bases numbered 14, after V lost 3 bases and J lost 4 bases. The CDR3 has 20 amino acids. Germline V gene lookup returns CDR1 LNHDA and CDR2 SQIVND (reference sequence). The CDR3 coding sequence is TGTGCCAGTAGTATTTTAAAGTCCGGGACTAGCGGGAGGGTGGCAGAGACCCAGTACTTC. Amino acid sequence: CASSILKSGTSGRVAETQYF.

Worth noting for this clone: Other DNA variants within this sample encode the same CDR3. The J gene is TRBJ2-3, the V gene TRBV3-1 (or the pseudogene TRBV3-2); TRBD1 matches 9 bases. Trimming removed 5 bases from V and 3 bases from J; junction bases left unmatched: 3. This CDR3 region has 14 residues. Germline values: CDR1 LGHDT, CDR2 YNNKEL (reference sequence). DNA for the CDR3: TGTGCCAGCAGCTTACAGGGGGCGACAGATACGCAGTATTTT. Translation: CASSLQGATDTQYF.

V usage is TRBV7-9 and J usage is TRBJ2-3, with 10 bases that match TRBD2. The V and J ends lost 6 bases and 0 bases, in that order; junction bases with no gene match: 6. CDR3 size: 16 residues. CDR1 and CDR2 from the germline V gene are SEHNR and FQNEAQ (reference sequence). The CDR3 DNA reads TGTGCCAGCAGACTTATAGCGGGAGGAAGCACAGATACGCAGTATTTT. Translating gives CASRLIAGGSTDTQYF.

This chain links TRBV19 with TRBJ1-5; D not certain. Germline-derived CDR1 and CDR2 are LNHDA and SQIVND (reference sequence). Trimming removed 6 bases at V and 0 bases at J, with 15 bases between. The length of the CDR3 is 16 residues. The CDR3 nucleotides read TGTGCCAGTAGGAATCCTTGGCGGGCTAGCAATCAGCCCCAGCATTTT. Protein product: CASRNPWRASNQPQHF.

This clone was recorded only once. This chain uses TRBV6-5 with TRBJ2-7, with 7 positions matching TRBD1. The junction had 5 bases not matched to a gene; V was cut back by 5 bases and J by 1 base. This CDR3 contains 14 residues. CDR1 and CDR2 from the germline V gene are MNHEY and SVGAGI. The CDR3 DNA follows: TGTGCCAGCAGTCAAAGGGACAGTTCCTACGAGCAGTACGTC. Its protein is CASSQRDSSYEQYV.